The T cell receptor (beta chain) described here comes from a study of Graves' ophthalmopathy and Graves' hyperthyroidism. Overall study findings and caveats: Its predictions of ophthalmopathy progression gave the model 70.59% sensitivity and 72.22% specificity.

This clonotype was picked up many times. Its matching antigen is unknown. RNA transcripts provided the template for amplifying TCR beta CDR3 regions. The authors performed first-round RT-PCR with HTBI primers and then a second-round multiplex PCR. TCRdb processed the multiplex PCR reads anew with MiXCR; each CDR3 protein has one entry. The data show a few hundred thousand distinct CDR3 sequences, about 16% seen once. This CDR3 is 15 amino acids long. CDR1 is SGHVS and CDR2 is FNYEAQ in the germline V gene. The V end was cut by 1 base, the J end by 5 bases, with 9 bases between. The receptor was isolated from a woman under 30 with stable Graves' hyperthyroidism. Sequences were obtained from peripheral blood. The chain has TRBV7-6 and TRBJ1-6; D may be TRBD1 (5 bases). The CDR3 sequence: CASSLEGTDNSPLHF. The CDR3 DNA follows: TGTGCCAGCAGCTTAGAAGGGACGGATAATTCACCCCTCCACTTT.